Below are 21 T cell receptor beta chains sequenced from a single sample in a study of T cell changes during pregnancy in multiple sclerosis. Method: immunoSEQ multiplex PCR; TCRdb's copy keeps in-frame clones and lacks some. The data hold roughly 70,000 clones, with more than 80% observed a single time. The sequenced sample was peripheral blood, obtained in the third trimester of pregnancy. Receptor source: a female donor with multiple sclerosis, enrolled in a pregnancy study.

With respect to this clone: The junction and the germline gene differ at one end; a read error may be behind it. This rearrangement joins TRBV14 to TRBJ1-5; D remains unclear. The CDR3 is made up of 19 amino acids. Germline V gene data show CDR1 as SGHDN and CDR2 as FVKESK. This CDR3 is CASSQDRLMGPLLMAAFPF. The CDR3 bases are TGTGCCAGCAGCCAAGATCGCCTTATGGGCCCCTTACTCATGGCCGCATTCCCCTTT.

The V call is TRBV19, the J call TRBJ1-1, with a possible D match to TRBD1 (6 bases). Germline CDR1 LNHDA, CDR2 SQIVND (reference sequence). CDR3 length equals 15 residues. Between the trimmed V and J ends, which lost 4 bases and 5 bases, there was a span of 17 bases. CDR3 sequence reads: CASSTILTGRTEAFF. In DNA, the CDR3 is TGTGCCAGTAGTACAATCCTGACAGGCCGAACTGAAGCTTTCTTT.

CDR3 sequence reads: CASSVSGGSTDTQYF. The CDR3, as DNA: TGTGCCAGCAGCGTTAGCGGGGGGTCCACAGATACGCAGTATTTT. The chain joins TRBV9 to TRBJ2-3; 10 nucleotides line up with TRBD2. Germline trimming cut 2 bases from V and 2 bases from J; bases unmatched to any gene: 2. CDR3 length equals 15 residues. From germline, CDR1 is SGDLS and CDR2 YYNGEE.

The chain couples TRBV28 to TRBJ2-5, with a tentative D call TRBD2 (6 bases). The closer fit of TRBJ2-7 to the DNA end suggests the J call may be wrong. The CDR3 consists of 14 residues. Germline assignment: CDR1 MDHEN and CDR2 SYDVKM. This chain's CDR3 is CASSLPGLAYEQYF. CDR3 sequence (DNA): TGTGCCAGCAGTTTACCGGGACTCGCCTACGAGCAGTACTTC.

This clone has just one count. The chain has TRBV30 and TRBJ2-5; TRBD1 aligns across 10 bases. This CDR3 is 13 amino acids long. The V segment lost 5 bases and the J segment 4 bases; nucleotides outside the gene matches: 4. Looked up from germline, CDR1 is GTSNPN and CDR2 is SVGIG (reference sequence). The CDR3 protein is CAWDRGQGETQYF. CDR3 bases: TGTGCCTGGGACAGGGGGCAGGGAGAGACCCAGTACTTC.

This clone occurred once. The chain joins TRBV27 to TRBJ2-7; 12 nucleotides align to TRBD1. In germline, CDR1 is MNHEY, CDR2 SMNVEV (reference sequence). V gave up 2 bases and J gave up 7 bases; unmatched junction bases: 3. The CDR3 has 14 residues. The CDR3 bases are TGTGCCAGCAGTTTACGGGACAGGGGGCAAGAGCAGTACTTC. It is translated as CASSLRDRGQEQYF.

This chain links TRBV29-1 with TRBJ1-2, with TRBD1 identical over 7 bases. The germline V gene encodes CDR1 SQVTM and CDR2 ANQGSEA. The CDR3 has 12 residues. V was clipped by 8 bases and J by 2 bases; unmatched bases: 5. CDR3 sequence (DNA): TGCAGCTCCCTGACAGGGAACTATGGCTACACCTTC. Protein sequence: CSSLTGNYGYTF.

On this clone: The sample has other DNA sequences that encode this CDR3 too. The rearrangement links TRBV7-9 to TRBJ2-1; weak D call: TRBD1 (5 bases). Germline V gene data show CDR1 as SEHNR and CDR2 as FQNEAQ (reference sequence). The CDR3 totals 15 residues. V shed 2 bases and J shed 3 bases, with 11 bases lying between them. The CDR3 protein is CASSLRGEDYNEQFF. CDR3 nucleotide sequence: TGTGCCAGCAGCTTAAGGGGCGAGGACTACAATGAGCAGTTCTTC.

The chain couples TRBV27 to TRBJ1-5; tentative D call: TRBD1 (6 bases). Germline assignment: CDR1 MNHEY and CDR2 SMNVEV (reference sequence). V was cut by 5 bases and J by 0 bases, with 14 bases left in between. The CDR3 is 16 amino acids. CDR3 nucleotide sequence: TGTGCCAGCAGTCTAGGGGGGGCGCTTAGCAATCAGCCCCAGCATTTT. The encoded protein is CASSLGGALSNQPQHF.

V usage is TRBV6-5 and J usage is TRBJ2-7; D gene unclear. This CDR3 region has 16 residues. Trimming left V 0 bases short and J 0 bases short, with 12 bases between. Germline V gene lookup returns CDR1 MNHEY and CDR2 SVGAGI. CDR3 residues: CASSYSERRSSYEQYF. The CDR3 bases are TGTGCCAGCAGTTACTCCGAGAGACGGAGCTCCTACGAGCAGTACTTC.

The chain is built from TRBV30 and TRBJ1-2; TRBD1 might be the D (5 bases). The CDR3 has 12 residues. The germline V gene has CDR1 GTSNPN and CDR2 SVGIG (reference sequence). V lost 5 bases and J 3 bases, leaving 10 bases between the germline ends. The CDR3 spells CAWAPGDYGYTF. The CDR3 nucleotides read TGTGCCTGGGCACCGGGGGACTATGGCTACACCTTC. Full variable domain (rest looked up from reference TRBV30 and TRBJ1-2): SQTIHQWPATLVQPVGSPLSLECTVEGTSNPNLYWYRQAAGRGLQLLFYSVGIGQISSEVPQNLSASRPQDRQFILSSKKLLLSDSGFYLCAWAPGDYGYTFGSGTRLTVV.

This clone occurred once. CDR3 in amino acids: CATSRDRAGQPNYEQYF. The CDR3 bases are TGTGCCACCAGCAGAGATCGCGCGGGACAGCCGAACTACGAGCAGTACTTC. This chain uses TRBV15 with TRBJ2-7; tentatively, D is TRBD1 (7 bases). The CDR3 runs 17 residues. Germline lookup yields CDR1 LNHNV and CDR2 YYDKDF (reference sequence). The V end lost 0 bases, the J end lost 3 bases, and 18 bases lay between the germline ends.

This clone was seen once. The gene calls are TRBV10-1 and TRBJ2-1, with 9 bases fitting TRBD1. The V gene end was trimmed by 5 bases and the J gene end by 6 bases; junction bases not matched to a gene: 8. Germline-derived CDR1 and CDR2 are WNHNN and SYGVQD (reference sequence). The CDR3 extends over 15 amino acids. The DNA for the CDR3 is TGCGCCAGCAGTCCAGGGGGGGGACAGGGCAATGAGCAGTTCTTC. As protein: CASSPGGGQGNEQFF.

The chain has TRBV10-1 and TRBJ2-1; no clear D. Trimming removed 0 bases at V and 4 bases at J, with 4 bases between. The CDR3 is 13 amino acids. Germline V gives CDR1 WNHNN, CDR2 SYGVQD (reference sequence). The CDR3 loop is CASSESGYNEQFF. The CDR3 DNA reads TGCGCCAGCAGTGAGTCCGGGTACAATGAGCAGTTCTTC.

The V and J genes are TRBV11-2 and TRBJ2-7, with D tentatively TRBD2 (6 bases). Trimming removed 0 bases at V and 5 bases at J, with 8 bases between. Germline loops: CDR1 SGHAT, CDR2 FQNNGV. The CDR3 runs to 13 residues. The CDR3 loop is CASSLEEGDEQYF. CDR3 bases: TGTGCCAGCAGCTTAGAGGAGGGCGACGAGCAGTACTTC.

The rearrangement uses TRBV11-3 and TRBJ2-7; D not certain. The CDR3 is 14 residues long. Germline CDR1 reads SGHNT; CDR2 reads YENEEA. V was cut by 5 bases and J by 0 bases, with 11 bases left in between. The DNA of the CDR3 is TGTGCCAGCAGCGCGAGAATAACCTCCTACGAGCAGTACTTC. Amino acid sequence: CASSARITSYEQYF.

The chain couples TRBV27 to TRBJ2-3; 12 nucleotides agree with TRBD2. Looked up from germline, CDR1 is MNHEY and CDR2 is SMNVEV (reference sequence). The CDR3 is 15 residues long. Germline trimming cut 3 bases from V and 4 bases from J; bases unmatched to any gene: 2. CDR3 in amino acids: CASSFSSGRADTQYF. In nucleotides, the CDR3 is TGTGCCAGCAGTTTCTCTAGCGGGAGGGCAGATACGCAGTATTTT.

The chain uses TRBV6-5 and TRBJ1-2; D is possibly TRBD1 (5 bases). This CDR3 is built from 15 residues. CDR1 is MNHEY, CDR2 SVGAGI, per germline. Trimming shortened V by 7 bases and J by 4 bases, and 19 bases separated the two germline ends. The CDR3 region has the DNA TGTGCCAGCACCAGGTTTCTTGGGGCTGGCTATGGCTACACCTTC. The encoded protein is CASTRFLGAGYGYTF.

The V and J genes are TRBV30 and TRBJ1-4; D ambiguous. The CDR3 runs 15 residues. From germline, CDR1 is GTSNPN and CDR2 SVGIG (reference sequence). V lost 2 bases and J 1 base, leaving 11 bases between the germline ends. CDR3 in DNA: TGTGCCTGGAGTACACCTCGGGGAACTAATGAAAAACTGTTTTTT. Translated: CAWSTPRGTNEKLFF.

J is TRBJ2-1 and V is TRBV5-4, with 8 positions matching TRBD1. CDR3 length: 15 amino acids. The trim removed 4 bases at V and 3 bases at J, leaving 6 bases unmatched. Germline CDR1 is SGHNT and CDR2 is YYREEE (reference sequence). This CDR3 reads CASSEGQGFYNEQFF. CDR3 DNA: TGTGCCAGCAGCGAAGGACAGGGCTTCTACAATGAGCAGTTCTTC.

CDR3 sequence reads: CASSHPRLAGGYEQYF. The CDR3 coding sequence is TGTGCCAGCAGTCATCCCCGGCTAGCGGGAGGCTACGAGCAGTACTTC. The J gene is TRBJ2-7, the V gene TRBV7-9; TRBD2 agrees at 11 bases. CDR1 is SEHNR and CDR2 is FQNEAQ in the germline V gene (reference sequence). J was trimmed by 3 bases and V by 6 bases; bases with no gene match: 10. The CDR3 spans 16 residues.